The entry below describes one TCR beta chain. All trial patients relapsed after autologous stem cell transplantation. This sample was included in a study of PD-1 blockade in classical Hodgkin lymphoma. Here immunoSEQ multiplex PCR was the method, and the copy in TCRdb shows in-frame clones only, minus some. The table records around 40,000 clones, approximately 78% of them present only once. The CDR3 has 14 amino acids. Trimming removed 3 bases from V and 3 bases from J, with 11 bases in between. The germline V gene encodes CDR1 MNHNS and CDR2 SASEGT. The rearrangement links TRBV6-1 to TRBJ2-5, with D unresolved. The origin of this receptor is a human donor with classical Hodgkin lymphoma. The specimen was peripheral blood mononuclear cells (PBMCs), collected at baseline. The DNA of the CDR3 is TGTGCCAGCAGTGACGGCGGATTTGAAGAGACCCAGTACTTC. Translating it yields CASSDGGFEETQYF.